These T cell receptor beta chains were read from a single sample in a study of shared clonotypes between healthy human individuals. Profiled with immunoSEQ multiplex PCR; TCRdb holds only in-frame clones, not every one. Of a few million clones listed, roughly 93% are singletons. Sequencing was done on a sample of naive CD4+ T cells from PBMCs. The receptors derive from a man younger than 30 in good health. Some clones in this sample may be carry-over from other donors' samples. Each CDR3 is given with its conserved first and last residue. Each record gives: J gene, V gene, D gene, clone size, CDR3 protein, CDR3 DNA. A D gene is named only where the DNA matches it firmly. Rows give clone size only sometimes, using once, few, many, or a class for an expanded clone.

j_gene: TRBJ2-7
v_gene: TRBV27
d_gene: TRBD2
abundance: NA
CDR3aa: CASSLSKGLAGREQYF
CDR3nt: TGTGCCAGCAGTTTATCGAAAGGGCTAGCGGGACGGGAGCAGTACTTC

j_gene: TRBJ1-2
v_gene: TRBV29-1
d_gene: TRBD1
abundance: NA
CDR3aa: CSVEGGQGWGYTF
CDR3nt: TGCAGCGTTGAAGGAGGACAGGGGTGGGGCTACACCTTC

j_gene: TRBJ2-3
v_gene: TRBV5-1
d_gene: NA
abundance: NA
CDR3aa: CASSFDSRTDTQYF
CDR3nt: TGCGCCAGCAGCTTTGACAGCCGCACAGATACGCAGTATTTT

j_gene: TRBJ2-5
v_gene: TRBV29-1
d_gene: TRBD1
abundance: NA
CDR3aa: CSVEGNPTQGWETQYF
CDR3nt: TGCAGCGTTGAAGGAAACCCCACACAGGGGTGGGAGACCCAGTACTTC

j_gene: TRBJ2-1
v_gene: TRBV11-1
d_gene: TRBD1
abundance: few
CDR3aa: CASTVSRTGLREQFF
CDR3nt: TGTGCCAGCACCGTCTCTCGGACAGGGTTGCGTGAGCAGTTCTTC

j_gene: TRBJ2-3
v_gene: TRBV5-1
d_gene: NA
abundance: NA
CDR3aa: CASSEIAVGTDTQYF
CDR3nt: TGCGCCAGCAGCGAAATAGCGGTGGGCACAGATACGCAGTATTTT

j_gene: TRBJ1-1
v_gene: TRBV5-8
d_gene: TRBD1
abundance: NA
CDR3aa: CASSPYRGLAEAFF
CDR3nt: TGTGCCAGCAGCCCCTACAGGGGGTTGGCTGAAGCTTTCTTT

j_gene: TRBJ2-5
v_gene: TRBV6-5
d_gene: NA
abundance: NA
CDR3aa: CASSYSKGDLKETQYF
CDR3nt: TGTGCCAGCAGTTACTCGAAAGGGGACCTGAAAGAGACCCAGTACTTC

j_gene: TRBJ1-5
v_gene: TRBV30
d_gene: TRBD1
abundance: NA
CDR3aa: CAWSLTGFDQPQHF
CDR3nt: TGTGCCTGGAGTTTGACAGGGTTCGATCAGCCCCAGCATTTT

j_gene: TRBJ1-1
v_gene: TRBV13
d_gene: NA
abundance: NA
CDR3aa: CASSRYLGRNEAFF
CDR3nt: TGTGCCAGCAGCCGCTACCTCGGAAGAAATGAAGCTTTCTTT

j_gene: TRBJ2-1
v_gene: TRBV18
d_gene: NA
abundance: NA
CDR3aa: CASSPGRGYEQFF
CDR3nt: TGTGCCAGCTCACCGGGCCGGGGATATGAGCAGTTCTTC

j_gene: TRBJ2-5
v_gene: TRBV19
d_gene: NA
abundance: NA
CDR3aa: CASSIGAGLTQYF
CDR3nt: TGTGCCAGTAGTATAGGCGCCGGTCTGACCCAGTACTTC

j_gene: TRBJ2-5
v_gene: TRBV9
d_gene: NA
abundance: NA
CDR3aa: CASSLTSFQTQYF
CDR3nt: TGTGCCAGCAGCCTGACTAGTTTTCAGACCCAGTACTTC

j_gene: TRBJ2-1
v_gene: TRBV5-1
d_gene: NA
abundance: once
CDR3aa: CASSLEHSRFPSYNEQFF
CDR3nt: TGCGCCAGCAGCTTGGAGCATTCTCGGTTCCCATCCTACAATGAGCAGTTCTTC

j_gene: TRBJ1-4
v_gene: TRBV25-1
d_gene: NA
abundance: NA
CDR3aa: CASSAEGSATNEKLFF
CDR3nt: TGTGCCAGCAGTGCGGAGGGATCGGCAACTAATGAAAAACTGTTTTTT

j_gene: TRBJ1-1
v_gene: TRBV28
d_gene: NA
abundance: once
CDR3aa: CASKLLGVTEAFF
CDR3nt: TGTGCCAGCAAACTCTTGGGGGTCACTGAAGCTTTCTTT

j_gene: TRBJ2-7
v_gene: TRBV6-6
d_gene: NA
abundance: NA
CDR3aa: CASSYSSLGQYF
CDR3nt: TGTGCCAGCAGTTACTCGAGTCTTGGGCAGTACTTC

j_gene: TRBJ2-2
v_gene: TRBV7-3
d_gene: NA
abundance: NA
CDR3aa: CASSFTQAQTGELFF
CDR3nt: TGTGCCAGCAGCTTCACACAGGCGCAGACCGGGGAGCTGTTTTTT

j_gene: TRBJ1-6
v_gene: TRBV27
d_gene: NA
abundance: NA
CDR3aa: CASKTVGLGSPLHF
CDR3nt: TGTGCCAGCAAAACAGTGGGTTTAGGATCACCCCTCCACTTT

j_gene: TRBJ2-3
v_gene: TRBV7-3
d_gene: NA
abundance: NA
CDR3aa: CASSLQGTLTDTQYF
CDR3nt: TGTGCCAGCAGCTTACAGGGGACCCTCACAGATACGCAGTATTTT

j_gene: TRBJ2-2
v_gene: TRBV5-1
d_gene: TRBD2
abundance: NA
CDR3aa: CASSLAAASGRPNTGELFF
CDR3nt: TGCGCCAGCAGCTTGGCCGCCGCTAGCGGGAGGCCTAACACCGGGGAGCTGTTTTTT

j_gene: TRBJ1-2
v_gene: TRBV11-3
d_gene: TRBD1
abundance: NA
CDR3aa: CASSQGGSGYTF
CDR3nt: TGTGCCAGCAGCCAGGGGGGGAGTGGCTACACCTTC

j_gene: TRBJ1-2
v_gene: TRBV4-2
d_gene: NA
abundance: NA
CDR3aa: CASSHTRIGRQGYGYTF
CDR3nt: TGTGCCAGCAGCCATACCCGTATCGGGCGGCAGGGATATGGCTACACCTTC

j_gene: TRBJ1-1
v_gene: TRBV5-5
d_gene: NA
abundance: NA
CDR3aa: CASSSRQVVSTEAFF
CDR3nt: TGTGCCAGCAGCTCCCGACAGGTGGTTTCCACTGAAGCTTTCTTT

j_gene: TRBJ2-7
v_gene: TRBV6-4
d_gene: NA
abundance: NA
CDR3aa: CASSGQLDGEQYF
CDR3nt: TGTGCCAGCAGCGGGCAGTTGGACGGCGAGCAGTACTTC

j_gene: TRBJ1-2
v_gene: TRBV28
d_gene: NA
abundance: NA
CDR3aa: CASSEYRDGYGYTF
CDR3nt: TGTGCCAGCAGTGAATACCGGGACGGGTATGGCTACACCTTC

j_gene: TRBJ1-2
v_gene: TRBV25-1
d_gene: NA
abundance: NA
CDR3aa: CASSEPSRESDGYTF
CDR3nt: TGTGCCAGCAGTGAGCCAAGCAGGGAATCGGATGGCTACACCTTC

j_gene: TRBJ2-7
v_gene: TRBV5-1
d_gene: TRBD2
abundance: NA
CDR3aa: CASSLGLAGGTVGYEQYF
CDR3nt: TGCGCCAGCAGCTTGGGGCTAGCGGGAGGAACGGTAGGATACGAGCAGTACTTC

j_gene: TRBJ2-5
v_gene: TRBV29-1
d_gene: NA
abundance: NA
CDR3aa: CSEIRDIGETQYF
CDR3nt: TGCAGTGAGATACGGGACATAGGAGAGACCCAGTACTTC

j_gene: TRBJ2-7
v_gene: TRBV28
d_gene: TRBD1
abundance: NA
CDR3aa: CASSIRDRGTYEQYF
CDR3nt: TGTGCCAGCAGTATCCGGGACAGGGGGACCTACGAGCAGTACTTC

j_gene: TRBJ2-7
v_gene: TRBV28
d_gene: TRBD1
abundance: NA
CDR3aa: CASNTNPGQGDEQYF
CDR3nt: TGTGCCAGCAACACTAATCCGGGACAGGGCGACGAGCAGTACTTC

j_gene: TRBJ1-4
v_gene: TRBV28
d_gene: NA
abundance: NA
CDR3aa: CASSLRGSSEKLFF
CDR3nt: TGTGCCAGCAGTTTAAGGGGCTCCTCTGAAAAACTGTTTTTT

j_gene: TRBJ2-7
v_gene: TRBV7-8
d_gene: NA
abundance: NA
CDR3aa: CASSLARQYEQYF
CDR3nt: TGTGCCAGCAGCTTAGCGCGGCAGTACGAGCAGTACTTC

j_gene: TRBJ2-2
v_gene: TRBV7-8
d_gene: NA
abundance: NA
CDR3aa: CASSPRDVTGTGELFF
CDR3nt: TGTGCCAGCAGCCCCCGGGACGTGACCGGCACCGGGGAGCTGTTTTTT

j_gene: TRBJ1-4
v_gene: TRBV27
d_gene: NA
abundance: NA
CDR3aa: CASSLIWGEKLFF
CDR3nt: TGTGCCAGCAGTTTAATATGGGGTGAAAAACTGTTTTTT

j_gene: TRBJ2-1
v_gene: TRBV7-9
d_gene: TRBD2
abundance: NA
CDR3aa: CASSFGLAGYNEQFF
CDR3nt: TGTGCCAGCAGCTTCGGACTAGCGGGGTACAATGAGCAGTTCTTC

j_gene: TRBJ1-1
v_gene: TRBV5-1
d_gene: NA
abundance: NA
CDR3aa: CASTGGMGNTEAFF
CDR3nt: TGCGCCAGCACGGGGGGAATGGGGAACACTGAAGCTTTCTTT

j_gene: TRBJ1-1
v_gene: TRBV11-2
d_gene: NA
abundance: NA
CDR3aa: CASSPTVETEAFF
CDR3nt: TGTGCCAGCAGCCCGACCGTCGAGACTGAAGCTTTCTTT

j_gene: TRBJ2-1
v_gene: TRBV10-3
d_gene: TRBD2
abundance: NA
CDR3aa: CAISLDGRGMNEQFF
CDR3nt: TGTGCCATCAGTCTCGATGGGCGGGGGATGAATGAGCAGTTCTTC

j_gene: TRBJ2-5
v_gene: TRBV25-1
d_gene: NA
abundance: NA
CDR3aa: CASSWRGVTETQYF
CDR3nt: TGTGCCAGCAGTTGGAGGGGGGTTACAGAGACCCAGTACTTC

j_gene: TRBJ2-7
v_gene: TRBV7-8
d_gene: NA
abundance: once
CDR3aa: CASRPSLRAYEQYF
CDR3nt: TGTGCCAGCCGGCCCTCCCTCAGGGCCTACGAGCAGTACTTC

j_gene: TRBJ1-1
v_gene: TRBV7-2
d_gene: NA
abundance: NA
CDR3aa: CASSLRVTEAFF
CDR3nt: TGTGCCAGCAGCTTACGGGTCACTGAAGCTTTCTTT